A single sample is the source of the 25 T cell receptor beta chains below, sequenced in a study of shared clonotypes between healthy human individuals. Clones were sequenced by immunoSEQ multiplex PCR, and TCRdb holds only the in-frame ones, with some missing. The sample includes just over 2,000,000 clones, approximately 94% of them seen just once. The naive CD8 fraction comprised CD45RO-negative cells positively selected for CCR7 and excluded terminally differentiated effector memory CD45RA+ cells. Sequences were obtained from naive CD8+ T cells sorted from blood. The receptors here all came from a man younger than 35 in good health.

The chain recombines TRBV27 with TRBJ2-5; TRBD1 matches 9 bases. The DNA end lines up better with TRBJ2-7; the J call may be wrong. The CDR3 has 16 amino acids. Germline-derived CDR1 and CDR2 are MNHEY and SMNVEV (reference sequence). The CDR3 sequence is CASSLTGGFGPYEQYF. In DNA form, the CDR3 reads TGTGCCAGCAGTTTGACAGGGGGGTTCGGGCCTTACGAGCAGTACTTC.

The chain links TRBV28 to TRBJ2-1, with 10 nucleotides matching TRBD1. V dropped 3 bases and J dropped 9; count of bases not matched to a gene: 11. This CDR3 region has 16 residues. Germline V gene lookup returns CDR1 MDHEN and CDR2 SYDVKM. CDR3 sequence: CASSFWPGTGEGEQFF. CDR3 DNA: TGTGCCAGCAGTTTTTGGCCCGGGACAGGGGAGGGTGAGCAGTTCTTC.

V and J are TRBV7-2 and TRBJ2-1; TRBD2 is a possible D gene (6 bases). The CDR3 totals 16 residues. V was cut by 1 base and J by 5 bases, with 15 bases left in between. Per germline, CDR1 SGHTA and CDR2 FQGNSA. The CDR3 coding sequence is TGTGCCAGCAGCTTAGAGACGGAGGGTCGGGACAATGAGCAGTTCTTC. This gives the protein CASSLETEGRDNEQFF.

This rearrangement joins TRBV4-1 to TRBJ1-2, with TRBD1 matching 9 bases. V was pared by 2 bases and J by 3 bases, with 10 bases of the junction left unmatched. The CDR3 is 17 amino acids. The germline V gene encodes CDR1 MGHRA and CDR2 YSYEKL. The CDR3 here is CASSQQFPGQGDYGYTF. The CDR3 bases are TGCGCCAGCAGCCAACAGTTTCCGGGACAGGGTGACTATGGCTACACCTTC.

This clone has just one count. The rearrangement links TRBV30 to TRBJ1-6; a weak D match, TRBD1 (5 bases). The V end lost 3 bases, the J end lost 7 bases, and 22 bases lay between the germline ends. Germline V gene data show CDR1 as GTSNPN and CDR2 as SVGIG (reference sequence). The CDR3 has 17 residues. CDR3 nucleotides: TGTGCCTGGAGCGAAACAGGCCGGGTTGTAAGGAATTCACCCCTCCACTTT. It encodes CAWSETGRVVRNSPLHF.

Points on this clone: The identical CDR3 is also encoded by other nucleotide sequences in the sample. The V and J genes are TRBV4-1 and TRBJ2-7; 7 bases are shared with TRBD2. J was trimmed by 0 bases and V by 0 bases; bases with no gene match: 2. The CDR3 extends over 15 amino acids. Per the germline V gene, CDR1 is MGHRA and CDR2 is YSYEKL. The CDR3 protein is CASSQEAGSSYEQYF. For the CDR3, the DNA is TGCGCCAGCAGCCAAGAAGCGGGGAGCTCCTACGAGCAGTACTTC.

The gene calls are TRBV5-5 and TRBJ2-7; tentative D call: TRBD1 (6 bases). The CDR3 length is 13 residues. V shed 1 base and J shed 4 bases, with 9 bases lying between them. Per germline, CDR1 SGHKS and CDR2 YYEKEE (reference sequence). The CDR3 nucleotides are TGTGCCAGCAGCTTGATGGGGGCTTACGAGCAGTACTTC. This gives the protein CASSLMGAYEQYF.

The chain is built from TRBV27 and TRBJ1-1; D may be TRBD1 (6 bases). V lost 6 bases to trimming and J lost 6 bases, with 11 bases between them. The CDR3 is 12 amino acids. From germline, CDR1 is MNHEY and CDR2 SMNVEV (reference sequence). The CDR3 DNA reads as TGTGCCAGCAGCGAGGGGGGATCTGAAGCTTTCTTT. It codes for CASSEGGSEAFF.

J is TRBJ1-1 and V is TRBV5-1; D perhaps matches TRBD1 (6 bases). Trimming removed 2 bases from V and 2 bases from J, with 13 bases in between. Germline values: CDR1 SGHRS, CDR2 YFSETQ. The length of the CDR3 is 15 residues. CDR3 in DNA: TGCGCCAGCAGCTTTACAACAGGGATAAACACTGAAGCTTTCTTT. Protein: CASSFTTGINTEAFF.

V is TRBV5-1 and J is TRBJ2-6; no clear D. The CDR3 is made up of 14 amino acids. V lost 4 bases, J lost 3 bases, and 8 bases lay in between. The germline V gene encodes CDR1 SGHRS and CDR2 YFSETQ. The CDR3 DNA sequence: TGCGCCAGCAGCGGCGTAGGTGGGGCCAACGTCCTGACTTTC. Translation gives CASSGVGGANVLTF.

As for this clone: The identical CDR3 is also encoded by other nucleotide sequences in the sample. J is TRBJ2-7 and V is TRBV9; possible D gene TRBD1, 5 bases. The length of the CDR3 is 13 residues. V lost 0 bases and J 4 bases, leaving 8 bases between the germline ends. CDR1 is SGDLS, CDR2 YYNGEE, per germline. The CDR3 reads CASSVEAGYEQYF. CDR3 DNA sequence: TGTGCCAGCAGCGTAGAGGCAGGGTACGAGCAGTACTTC.

The gene calls are TRBV10-3 and TRBJ2-5; D is unresolved. Trimming removed 4 bases from V and 1 base from J, with 10 bases in between. This CDR3 is 14 amino acids long. Germline V gives CDR1 ENHRY, CDR2 SYGVKD. Here the CDR3 reads CAISAGPSQETQYF. The DNA of the CDR3 is TGTGCCATCAGTGCCGGCCCGAGCCAAGAGACCCAGTACTTC.

This chain connects TRBV27 to TRBJ2-7, with D perhaps matching TRBD1 or TRBD2 (7 bases each). This CDR3 is built from 14 residues. Germline values: CDR1 MNHEY, CDR2 SMNVEV (reference sequence). Trimming pared 8 bases from V and 5 bases from J, leaving 19 bases between. The CDR3 sequence: CASLSRQGGNEQYF. The CDR3 nucleotides read TGTGCCAGCTTGAGTCGACAGGGAGGGAACGAGCAGTACTTC.

This chain joins TRBV10-1 and TRBJ2-5; maybe TRBD1 (6 bases). The CDR3 extends over 14 amino acids. Germline lookup yields CDR1 WNHNN and CDR2 SYGVQD (reference sequence). The ends were cut back, 11 bases at V and 9 bases at J, with 25 bases in the middle. The CDR3 loop reads CAGQQYSAKRPQYF. The CDR3 DNA reads as TGCGCCGGACAGCAGTACAGCGCTAAGAGACCCCAGTACTTC.

This clone occurred a few times. This chain links TRBV15 with TRBJ1-2; 8 bases match TRBD1. This CDR3 region has 14 residues. V dropped 5 bases and J dropped 4; count of bases not matched to a gene: 6. Germline CDR1 reads LNHNV; CDR2 reads YYDKDF (reference sequence). The CDR3 spells CATSLRTGPYGYTF. The CDR3 DNA is TGTGCCACCAGCTTACGGACAGGGCCCTATGGCTACACCTTC.

The rearrangement joins TRBV4-1 to TRBJ2-7; 9 bases match TRBD2. After removal of 1 base from V and 0 bases from J, the junction contained 4 bases not matched to a gene. Germline CDR1 is MGHRA and CDR2 is YSYEKL. The CDR3 loop spans 16 amino acids. CDR3 bases: TGCGCCAGCAGCCAAGGGGGACTAGCTCACTCCTACGAGCAGTACTTC. Its protein product is CASSQGGLAHSYEQYF.

The CDR3 nucleotides read TGCGCCAGCAGCATCAGGACAGGACACTCCTACGAGCAGTACTTC. Translation: CASSIRTGHSYEQYF. The chain joins TRBV5-1 to TRBJ2-7, with TRBD1 matching over 7 bases. The CDR3 loop spans 15 amino acids. Germline CDR1 and CDR2: SGHRS and YFSETQ. Unmatched junction bases numbered 7, after V lost 4 bases and J lost 0 bases.

The chain is built from TRBV27 and TRBJ2-7; 7 bases line up with TRBD2. Trimming cost V 1 base and J 2 bases; bases outside gene matches: 8. The CDR3 is made up of 16 amino acids. Germline CDR1 reads MNHEY; CDR2 reads SMNVEV (reference sequence). The CDR3 region has the DNA TGTGCCAGCAGTTTATTACTCGATGGGGGGGCCTACGAGCAGTACTTC. It encodes CASSLLLDGGAYEQYF.

The CDR3 loop reads CASSSPGLAGVTDTQYF. In DNA, the CDR3 is TGTGCCAGCAGCTCCCCGGGACTAGCGGGGGTCACAGATACGCAGTATTTT. This sequence joins TRBV7-9 and TRBJ2-3, with TRBD2 matching over 14 bases. V lost 4 bases, J lost 2 bases, and 5 bases stayed unmatched. This CDR3 has 17 residues. CDR1 is SEHNR, CDR2 FQNEAQ, per germline (reference sequence).

The chain is built from TRBV7-8 and TRBJ1-1; D gene uncertain. This CDR3 contains 16 residues. V was pared by 3 bases and J by 1 base, with 15 bases between. Germline CDR1 reads SGHVS; CDR2 reads FQNEAQ. CDR3 region: CASSLSGWAGNTEAFF. Here the CDR3 DNA reads TGTGCCAGCAGCTTGAGTGGGTGGGCGGGGAACACTGAAGCTTTCTTT.

The chain carries TRBV13 and TRBJ2-1; D is unclear. This CDR3 has 15 residues. V was shortened by 5 bases and J by 4 bases, with 15 bases between the two germline ends. Germline V CDR1 and CDR2: PRHDT, FYEKMQ (reference sequence). The CDR3, as DNA: TGTGCCAGCAGCCGCGTAAGTTCACGGTACAATGAGCAGTTCTTC. This translates into CASSRVSSRYNEQFF.

This sequence joins TRBV28 and TRBJ2-7; 12 bases fit TRBD2. Germline loops: CDR1 MDHEN, CDR2 SYDVKM. V lost 6 bases and J lost 7; bases outside the gene matches: 7. This CDR3 spans 14 amino acids. The DNA for the CDR3 is TGTGCCAGCAGCTCGCCAGGACTAGCGGGGGAGCAGTACTTC. It translates to CASSSPGLAGEQYF.

The chain recombines TRBV13 with TRBJ2-5; 7 positions agree with TRBD2. J was trimmed by 2 bases and V by 5 bases; bases with no gene match: 11. The CDR3 totals 16 residues. Germline loops: CDR1 PRHDT, CDR2 FYEKMQ (reference sequence). As DNA, the CDR3 is TGTGCCAGCAGCGACCGAGGGGCGGGGGATCAAGAGACCCAGTACTTC. It codes for CASSDRGAGDQETQYF.

The J gene is TRBJ2-1, the V gene TRBV10-3; no definite D call. Trimming took off 2 bases at V and 5 bases at J, with 1 base between the two ends. CDR3 length: 11 amino acids. Germline CDR1 is ENHRY and CDR2 is SYGVKD. The CDR3 loop reads CAISENNEQFF. DNA of the CDR3: TGTGCCATCAGTGAGAACAATGAGCAGTTCTTC.

This chain joins TRBV7-8 and TRBJ2-7; perhaps TRBD2 as D (6 bases). Germline V CDR1 and CDR2: SGHVS, FQNEAQ. V dropped 5 bases and J dropped 3 bases, with 14 bases sitting between them. The CDR3 sequence is 14 residues long. CDR3 sequence: CASSDRDWDYEQYF. CDR3 nucleotide sequence: TGTGCCAGCAGCGACCGGGACTGGGACTACGAGCAGTACTTC.